A single sample is the source of the 8 T cell receptor beta chains below, sequenced in a study of identical twins. TCRdb itself ran the 5' RACE reads through MiXCR, one entry per CDR3 protein. In the table there are 310,000 or so distinct CDR3 sequences, approximately 8% of which are singletons. The same data also went into a second study, on yellow fever vaccine responses in identical twins.

The specimen was memory (CD45RO+) T cells sorted from blood. The source of these receptors is a woman between 18 and 29 years old in good health.

The chain links TRBV2 to TRBJ2-3; TRBD1 matches 9 bases. The germline CDR1 and CDR2 sequences are SNHLY and FYNNEI. V lost 5 bases to trimming and J lost 6 bases; unmatched junction nucleotides: 15. The CDR3 is 17 amino acids. For the CDR3, the DNA is TGTGCCAGCAGTTACGGAACAGGGGGCAACGTCACGGATACGCAGTATTTT. It encodes CASSYGTGGNVTDTQYF.

In its sample, this clonotype was seen many times. CDR3 sequence: CASSFSAGLLETQYF. The CDR3 DNA is TGCGCCAGCAGCTTCTCTGCGGGACTTTTGGAGACCCAGTACTTC. The chain has TRBV5-1 and TRBJ2-5; perhaps TRBD2 as D (6 bases). Germline CDR1 is SGHRS and CDR2 is YFSETQ. This CDR3 is built from 15 residues. The germline V and J ends were trimmed by 2 bases and 5 bases, with 16 bases remaining between them. The full variable domain, its missing parts supplied by reference TRBV5-1 and TRBJ2-5, is KAGVTQTPRYLIKTRGQQVTLSCSPISGHRSVSWYQQTPGQGLQFLFEYFSETQRNKGNFPGRFSGRQFSNSRSEMNVSTLELGDSALYLCASSFSAGLLETQYFGPGTRLLVL.

This clonotype has at least ten counts. The V call is TRBV4-1, the J call TRBJ2-1, with 9 bases lining up with TRBD2. CDR3 length equals 16 residues. Germline CDR1 is MGHRA and CDR2 is YSYEKL. With V trimmed by 4 bases and J by 1 base, 5 bases remained unmatched. CDR3 residues: CASSPIAGESYNEQFF. CDR3 nucleotide sequence: TGCGCCAGCAGCCCCATAGCGGGAGAGTCCTACAATGAGCAGTTCTTC.

The gene calls are TRBV5-5 and TRBJ2-3; D could derive from TRBD1 or TRBD2 (6 bases each). Germline lookup yields CDR1 SGHKS and CDR2 YYEKEE (reference sequence). The CDR3 is 14 residues long. The V and J ends lost 1 base and 7 bases respectively, with 13 bases between them. This chain's CDR3 is CASSLLGGGYTQYF. Written as DNA, the CDR3 is TGTGCCAGCAGCTTGCTCGGGGGCGGATATACGCAGTATTTT.

This clonotype occurred many times. The V gene is TRBV12-3 or TRBV12-4, the J gene TRBJ2-3, with 8 bases identical to TRBD2. V lost 7 bases, J lost 3 bases, and 6 bases stayed unmatched. This CDR3 contains 14 residues. CDR3 DNA: TGTGCCAGCACCGGGGGGGGCCCGACAGATACGCAGTATTTT. As protein: CASTGGGPTDTQYF.

This clonotype was picked up many times. The V call is TRBV12-3 or TRBV12-4, the J call TRBJ2-3, with D possibly being TRBD2 (5 bases). V was pared by 6 bases and J by 5 bases, with 9 bases between. The CDR3 is 12 amino acids. As DNA, the CDR3 is TGTGCCAGCAGACAACGGGAAGATACGCAGTATTTT. It yields the protein CASRQREDTQYF.

This clonotype was observed many times. The CDR3 DNA reads as TGTGCCAGCAGCTTAGGACTAGCGGGAGTCAATGAGCAGTTCTTC. Amino acids: CASSLGLAGVNEQFF. The genes are TRBV11-3 and TRBJ2-1; TRBD2 matches at 12 bases. V was clipped by 1 base and J by 6 bases; unmatched bases: 1. Germline CDR1 is SGHNT and CDR2 is YENEEA. This CDR3 region has 15 residues.

The V gene is TRBV24-1, the J gene TRBJ2-1; 7 bases map to TRBD2. This CDR3 is built from 14 residues. Per the germline V gene, CDR1 is KGHDR and CDR2 is SFDVKD. Germline trimming cut 9 bases from V and 2 bases from J; bases unmatched to any gene: 6. Written as DNA, the CDR3 is TGTGCCACCGGGGGGAGGGCCGCCTACAATGAGCAGTTCTTC. It specifies CATGGRAAYNEQFF.